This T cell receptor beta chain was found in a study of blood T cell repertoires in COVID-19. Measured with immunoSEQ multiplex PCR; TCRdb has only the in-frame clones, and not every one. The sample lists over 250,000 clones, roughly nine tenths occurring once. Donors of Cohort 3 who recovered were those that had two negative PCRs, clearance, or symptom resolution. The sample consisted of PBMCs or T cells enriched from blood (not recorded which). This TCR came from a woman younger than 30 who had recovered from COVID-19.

CDR3 nucleotide sequence: TGCGCCAGCAGCCAAGATCTCAGGCTCCGGTATGGCTACACCTTC. Protein product: CASSQDLRLRYGYTF. This chain links TRBV4-3 with TRBJ1-2; no definite D call. The CDR3 has 15 amino acids. The V gene's germline CDR1 is LGHNA and CDR2 YSLEER. Deletions cut 0 bases from V and 5 bases from J, with 13 bases between.